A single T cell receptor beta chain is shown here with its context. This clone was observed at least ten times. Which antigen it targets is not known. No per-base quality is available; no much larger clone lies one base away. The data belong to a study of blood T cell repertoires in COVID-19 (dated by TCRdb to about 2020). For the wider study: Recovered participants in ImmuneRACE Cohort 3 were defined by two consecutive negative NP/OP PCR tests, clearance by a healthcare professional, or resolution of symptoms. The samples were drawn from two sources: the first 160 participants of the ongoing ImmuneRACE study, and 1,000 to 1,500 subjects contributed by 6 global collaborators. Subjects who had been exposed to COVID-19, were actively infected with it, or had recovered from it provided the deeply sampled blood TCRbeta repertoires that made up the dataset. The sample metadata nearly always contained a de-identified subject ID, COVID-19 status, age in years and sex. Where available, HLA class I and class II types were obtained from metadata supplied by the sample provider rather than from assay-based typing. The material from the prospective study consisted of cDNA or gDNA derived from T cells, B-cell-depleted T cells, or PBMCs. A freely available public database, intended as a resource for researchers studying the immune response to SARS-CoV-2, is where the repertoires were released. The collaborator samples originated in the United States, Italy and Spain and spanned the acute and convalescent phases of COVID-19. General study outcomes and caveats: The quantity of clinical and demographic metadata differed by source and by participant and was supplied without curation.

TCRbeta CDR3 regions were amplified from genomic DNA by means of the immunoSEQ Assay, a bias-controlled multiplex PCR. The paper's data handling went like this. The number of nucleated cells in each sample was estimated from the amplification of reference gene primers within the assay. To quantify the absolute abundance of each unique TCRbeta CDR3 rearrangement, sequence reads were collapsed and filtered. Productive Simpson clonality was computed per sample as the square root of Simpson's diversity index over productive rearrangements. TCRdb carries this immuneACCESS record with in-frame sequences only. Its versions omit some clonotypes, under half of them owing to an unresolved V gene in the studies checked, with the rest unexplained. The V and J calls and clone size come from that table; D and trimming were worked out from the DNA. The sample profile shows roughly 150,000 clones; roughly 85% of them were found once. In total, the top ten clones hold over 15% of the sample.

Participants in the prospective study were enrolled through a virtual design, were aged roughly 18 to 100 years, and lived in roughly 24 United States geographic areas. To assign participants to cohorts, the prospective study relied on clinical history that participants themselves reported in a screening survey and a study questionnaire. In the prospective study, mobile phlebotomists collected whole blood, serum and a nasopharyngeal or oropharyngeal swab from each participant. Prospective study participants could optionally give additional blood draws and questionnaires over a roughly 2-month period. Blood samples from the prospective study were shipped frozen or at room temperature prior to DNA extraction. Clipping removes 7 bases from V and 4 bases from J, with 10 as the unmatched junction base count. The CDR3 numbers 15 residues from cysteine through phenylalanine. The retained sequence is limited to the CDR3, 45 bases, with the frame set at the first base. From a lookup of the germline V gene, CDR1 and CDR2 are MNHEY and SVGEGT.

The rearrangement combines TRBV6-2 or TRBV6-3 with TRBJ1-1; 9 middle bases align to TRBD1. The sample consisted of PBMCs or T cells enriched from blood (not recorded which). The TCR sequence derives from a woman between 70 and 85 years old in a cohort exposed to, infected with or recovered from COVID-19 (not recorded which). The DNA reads TGTGCCAGCATCCCCTGGGACAGGGAGGGCACTGAAGCTTTCTTT. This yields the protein CASIPWDREGTEAFF.